The T cell receptor (beta chain) under discussion was sequenced for a study of CD8 T cells in ankylosing spondylitis. Each CDR3 protein is one row after TCRdb ran MiXCR on the 5' RACE reads. The table includes around 230,000 distinct CDR3 sequences, around 9.2% detected once. This CDR3 is built from 15 residues. Germline V CDR1 and CDR2: SGHVS, FNYEAQ. The V segment lost 5 bases and the J segment 5 bases; nucleotides outside the gene matches: 6. This clonotype was counted ten times or more. The chain links TRBV7-6 to TRBJ2-1, with TRBD2 identical over 10 bases. Specimen: blood, either unsorted or a sorted T cell fraction (not recorded which). This TCR was recovered from a male donor with ankylosing spondylitis or in good health (not recorded which). CDR3 protein: CASSQRTSGNNEQFF. CDR3 DNA: TGTGCCAGCAGCCAAAGGACTAGCGGAAACAATGAGCAGTTCTTC.